The 21 T cell receptor beta chains in this list originate from one sample, sequenced in a study of blood T cell repertoires in COVID-19. Repertoires were generated with immunoSEQ multiplex PCR, while TCRdb's copy carries only in-frame clones and drops some. The data hold approximately 9,600 clones, with 80% to 90% observed a single time. The sample consisted of peripheral blood. The receptors shown here come from a human donor in a cohort sampled during active COVID-19.

This rearrangement joins TRBV9 to TRBJ2-7; D gene unclear. Germline CDR1 reads SGDLS; CDR2 reads YYNGEE. This CDR3 spans 15 amino acids. Trimming pared 0 bases from V and 3 bases from J, leaving 13 bases between. The CDR3 region is CASSVGAEWIYEQYF. The CDR3 coding sequence is TGTGCCAGCAGCGTAGGGGCTGAGTGGATCTACGAGCAGTACTTC.

The chain combines TRBV7-2 with TRBJ2-4; D not certain. V dropped 4 bases and J dropped 0 bases, with 10 bases sitting between them. This CDR3 comprises 15 residues. Germline CDR1 reads SGHTA; CDR2 reads FQGNSA. In DNA, the CDR3 is TGTGCCAGCAGCTCCTTCAGAAAAGCCAAAAACATTCAGTACTTC. Residues: CASSSFRKAKNIQYF.

This clone was recorded only once. V gene TRBV27 combines with J gene TRBJ2-7, with D perhaps matching TRBD1 (5 bases). This CDR3 is built from 14 residues. Looked up from germline, CDR1 is MNHEY and CDR2 is SMNVEV (reference sequence). V was trimmed by 4 bases and J by 3 bases, leaving 13 bases between them. The DNA of the CDR3 is TGTGCCAGCAGTTCCCGGACACTGGGCTACGAGCAGTACTTC. Translation: CASSSRTLGYEQYF.

The chain couples TRBV28 to TRBJ2-1; D gene ambiguous. The germline CDR1 and CDR2 sequences are MDHEN and SYDVKM. The CDR3 runs to 14 residues. The CDR3 sequence: CVTGSKSSYNEQFF. The CDR3 DNA reads TGTGTCACGGGTAGCAAAAGCTCCTACAATGAGCAGTTCTTC.

This sequence joins TRBV3-1 (or the pseudogene TRBV3-2) and TRBJ2-3; perhaps TRBD2 as D (6 bases). Germline CDR1 reads LGHDT; CDR2 reads YNNKEL (reference sequence). The V gene lost 4 bases and the J gene lost 2 bases, with 7 bases spanning the gap. The CDR3 runs 13 residues. The CDR3 loop reads CASSPGDTDTQYF. In DNA form, the CDR3 reads TGTGCCAGCAGCCCGGGGGACACAGATACGCAGTATTTT.

The chain employs TRBV6-2 or TRBV6-3 and TRBJ2-5; D uncertain. The germline V and J ends were trimmed by 4 bases and 1 base, with 7 bases remaining between them. CDR1 MNHEY and CDR2 SVGEGT come from the germline V gene. The CDR3 runs to 13 residues. In DNA, the CDR3 is TGTGCCAGCAGTTGGAGCCCCCAAGAGACCCAGTACTTC. Residues: CASSWSPQETQYF.

This chain joins TRBV7-8 and TRBJ2-5, with D perhaps TRBD1 (6 bases). Trimming left V 5 bases short and J 5 bases short, with 15 bases between. CDR3 length: 14 amino acids. Germline CDR1 SGHVS, CDR2 FQNEAQ. The CDR3 sequence is CASSAPGGIETQYF. The CDR3 region has the DNA TGTGCCAGCAGCGCCCCTGGGGGCATCGAGACCCAGTACTTC.

Comments on this clone: Germline is not matched at one junction end, which may reflect a read error. V usage is TRBV7-7 and J usage is TRBJ2-1; D unresolved. Germline V gene data show CDR1 as SSHAT and CDR2 as FNYEAQ (reference sequence). The CDR3 contains 13 residues. The CDR3 DNA is TGTGCTAGCAGCTTTCAGACCTACAATGAGCAGTTCTTC. As protein: CASSFQTYNEQFF.

This chain links TRBV3-1 (or the pseudogene TRBV3-2) with TRBJ1-6; D gene ambiguous. Germline V gene sequence: CDR1 LGHDT, CDR2 YNNKEL (reference sequence). The CDR3 contains 14 residues. V shed 0 bases and J shed 7 bases, with 7 bases lying between them. In nucleotides, the CDR3 is TGTGCCAGCAGCCAAGATCTCGGGAATTCACCCCTCCACTTT. Translating gives CASSQDLGNSPLHF.

The rearrangement joins TRBV3-1 (or the pseudogene TRBV3-2) to TRBJ1-2, with a tentative D call TRBD1 (6 bases). V was trimmed by 4 bases and J by 4 bases, leaving 16 bases between them. This CDR3 is 15 amino acids long. Germline CDR1 and CDR2: LGHDT and YNNKEL (reference sequence). The CDR3 sequence is CASSPGRSGVYGYTF. The CDR3 bases are TGTGCCAGCAGCCCCGGCCGATCAGGGGTCTATGGCTACACCTTC.

The chain recombines TRBV12-3 or TRBV12-4 with TRBJ2-5, with 8 bases aligning to TRBD2. The CDR3 sequence is 12 residues long. The junction had 3 bases not matched to a gene; V was cut back by 3 bases and J by 9 bases. The CDR3 nucleotides read TGTGCCAGCAGTTTTATTAGCGGGGCCCAGTACTTC. The encoded protein is CASSFISGAQYF.

This clone has a handful of counts. The chain uses TRBV7-2 and TRBJ1-6; TRBD1 might be the D (5 bases). The V gene lost 5 bases and the J gene lost 6 bases, with 11 bases spanning the gap. The germline V gene encodes CDR1 SGHTA and CDR2 FQGNSA. The CDR3 covers 14 residues. For the CDR3, the DNA is TGTGCCAGCAGCCCGGCGCAGGGTAATTCACCCCTCCACTTT. It codes for CASSPAQGNSPLHF.

The rearrangement uses TRBV28 and TRBJ1-5; D not certain. The length of the CDR3 is 15 residues. The germline V and J ends were trimmed by 3 bases and 6 bases, with 15 bases remaining between them. Germline values: CDR1 MDHEN, CDR2 SYDVKM. The CDR3 nucleotides read TGTGCCAGCAGTTTTACTCTCCTGCGTCCTCAGCCCCAGCATTTT. It codes for CASSFTLLRPQPQHF.

The V and J genes are TRBV21-1 and TRBJ2-4; the table's D call, TRBD2, has no DNA check behind it. TRBV21-1 is a pseudogene locus. The CDR3 has 17 amino acids. The CDR3, as DNA: TGTGCCAGCCGGAAAGTCGGCGGGGGGGTAGCCAAAAACATTCAGTACTTC. Protein sequence: CASRKVGGGVAKNIQYF.

The rearrangement uses TRBV5-4 and TRBJ1-6, with TRBD1 matching 9 bases. The germline V gene encodes CDR1 SGHNT and CDR2 YYREEE (reference sequence). The CDR3 totals 19 residues. The junction had 14 bases not matched to a gene; V was cut back by 3 bases and J by 4 bases. The CDR3 region has the DNA TGTGCCAGCAGCTCAGATGCCCGCACAGGGGGCCTGTATAATTCACCCCTCCACTTT. It specifies CASSSDARTGGLYNSPLHF.

The chain couples TRBV19 to TRBJ2-4, with D possibly matching TRBD1 (5 bases). V was shortened by 3 bases and J by 8 bases, with 14 bases between the two germline ends. CDR1 and CDR2 from the germline V gene are LNHDA and SQIVND (reference sequence). The CDR3 is made up of 14 amino acids. The CDR3 region is CASSIRVESDIQYF. As DNA, the CDR3 is TGTGCCAGTAGTATCAGGGTAGAGAGTGACATTCAGTACTTC.

The V call is TRBV16, the J call TRBJ1-5; no definite D call. The germline V gene has CDR1 KGHSY and CDR2 FQNENV. Trimming left V 4 bases short and J 8 bases short, with 9 bases between. The CDR3 is 12 residues long. CDR3 bases: TGTGCCAGCAGCCCTCTCTTTAAGCCCCAGCATTTT. Translating it yields CASSPLFKPQHF.

The chain carries TRBV7-6 and TRBJ2-3; D uncertain. Germline V gene lookup returns CDR1 SGHVS and CDR2 FNYEAQ. With 2 bases removed from V and 2 bases from J, the gap between germline ends came to 8 bases. The CDR3 length is 14 residues. DNA for the CDR3: TGTGCCAGCAGCTTAAGTCCAGACACAGATACGCAGTATTTT. It encodes CASSLSPDTDTQYF.

The CDR3 sequence: CASSARGEGTDTQYF. The DNA of the CDR3 is TGTGCCAGCAGCGCGCGGGGAGAGGGCACAGATACGCAGTATTTT. The V call is TRBV9, the J call TRBJ2-3; tentatively, D is TRBD2 (6 bases). Germline CDR1 is SGDLS and CDR2 is YYNGEE. Deletions cut 3 bases from V and 1 base from J, with 12 bases between. There are 15 residues in the CDR3.

The rearrangement links TRBV7-9 to TRBJ2-2, with D perhaps matching TRBD1 (6 bases). There are 13 residues in the CDR3. Deletions cut 5 bases from V and 7 bases from J, with 11 bases between. Germline V gene sequence: CDR1 SEHNR, CDR2 FQNEAQ (reference sequence). This CDR3 reads CASSPLQGGELFF. Written as DNA, the CDR3 is TGTGCCAGCAGCCCCTTACAGGGCGGGGAGCTGTTTTTT.

The chain is built from TRBV6-5 and TRBJ1-6, with 8 nucleotides matching TRBD1. This CDR3 comprises 15 residues. Germline trimming cut 6 bases from V and 3 bases from J; bases unmatched to any gene: 4. Per germline, CDR1 MNHEY and CDR2 SVGAGI. The CDR3 region has the DNA TGTGCCAGCAGGATACAGGGGGACTATAATTCACCCCTCCACTTT. It is translated as CASRIQGDYNSPLHF.